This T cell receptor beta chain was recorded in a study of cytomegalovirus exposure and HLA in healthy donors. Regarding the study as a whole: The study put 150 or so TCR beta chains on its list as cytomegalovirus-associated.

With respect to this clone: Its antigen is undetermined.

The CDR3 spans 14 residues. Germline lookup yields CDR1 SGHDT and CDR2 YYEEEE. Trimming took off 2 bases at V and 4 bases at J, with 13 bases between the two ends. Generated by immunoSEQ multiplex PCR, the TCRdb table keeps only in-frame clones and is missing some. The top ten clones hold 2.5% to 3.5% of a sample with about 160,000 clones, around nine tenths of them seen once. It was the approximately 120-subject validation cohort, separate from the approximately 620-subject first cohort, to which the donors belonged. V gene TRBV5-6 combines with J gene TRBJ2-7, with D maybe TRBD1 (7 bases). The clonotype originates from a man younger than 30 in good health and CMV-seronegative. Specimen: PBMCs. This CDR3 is CASSLTGAGYEQYF. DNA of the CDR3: TGTGCCAGCAGCTTAACAGGGGCGGGGTACGAGCAGTACTTC.